These 23 T cell receptor beta chains share one sample of origin, sequenced in a study of PD-L1 blockade in urothelial cancer. Produced via immunoSEQ multiplex PCR; TCRdb's table is partial and in-frame only. The repertoire includes tens of thousands of clones, almost 85% of them detected once, and 4.5% sits in the top ten. The source was PBMCs, collected around atezolizumab (anti-PD-L1) treatment. These receptors originate from a man between 65 and 85 years old with urothelial cancer.

With regard to this clone: The same CDR3 also results from other DNA sequences found in this sample. The CDR3 DNA sequence: TGTGCCAGCAGCGTATCGGGTAGTTCGTACAATGAGCAGTTCTTC. This sequence encodes CASSVSGSSYNEQFF. V and J are TRBV9 and TRBJ2-1; D ambiguous. Germline V CDR1 and CDR2: SGDLS, YYNGEE. The CDR3 loop spans 15 amino acids. Trimming shortened V by 1 base and J by 4 bases, and 12 bases separated the two germline ends.

The chain has TRBV2 and TRBJ1-2, with D possibly matching TRBD1 (5 bases). Germline V lookup: CDR1 SNHLY, CDR2 FYNNEI. Trimming left V 5 bases short and J 6 bases short, with 25 bases between. This CDR3 is 17 amino acids long. The CDR3 DNA reads as TGTGCCAGCAGTCCGCGGGACCCCACTTCCGTGCGGGATGGCTACACCTTC. Its protein is CASSPRDPTSVRDGYTF.

This clone appeared once. The V gene is TRBV5-1, the J gene TRBJ2-3, with 8 bases fitting TRBD2. CDR3 length: 16 residues. Per germline, CDR1 SGHRS and CDR2 YFSETQ. Trimming took 2 bases from V and 0 from J; bases not matched to a gene: 5. The CDR3: CASSLTGGRSTDTQYF. CDR3 DNA sequence: TGCGCCAGCAGCTTAACGGGAGGGCGAAGCACAGATACGCAGTATTTT.

This clone was detected many times. This rearrangement joins TRBV9 to TRBJ2-1; 7 bases fit TRBD2. Germline lookup yields CDR1 SGDLS and CDR2 YYNGEE. With V trimmed by 0 bases and J by 1 base, 4 bases remained unmatched. The CDR3 has 16 residues. The CDR3 coding sequence is TGTGCCAGCAGCGTAGGCGGGAGTGGGTCCTACAATGAGCAGTTCTTC. Translating gives CASSVGGSGSYNEQFF.

The chain combines TRBV6-1 with TRBJ2-4; tentatively, D is TRBD1 (5 bases). The CDR3 contains 13 residues. CDR1 is MNHNS, CDR2 SASEGT, per germline. The V and J ends lost 8 bases and 1 base respectively, with 9 bases between them. CDR3 DNA sequence: TGTGCCAGCCACAGGAGCGCCAAAAACATTCAGTACTTC. As protein: CASHRSAKNIQYF.

The chain links TRBV7-2 to TRBJ2-7; D not certain. Deletions cut 2 bases from V and 1 base from J, with 9 bases between. Looked up from germline, CDR1 is SGHTA and CDR2 is FQGNSA. The CDR3 has 14 residues. The CDR3 here is CASSLTRQSYEQYF. For the CDR3, the DNA is TGTGCCAGCAGCTTAACACGCCAGTCCTACGAGCAGTACTTC. The whole variable domain, remainder taken from reference TRBV7-2 and TRBJ2-7, is GAGVSQSPSNKVTEKGKDVELRCDPISGHTALYWYRQSLGQGLEFLIYFQGNSAPDKSGLPSDRFSAERTGGSVSTLTIQRTQQEDSAVYLCASSLTRQSYEQYFGPGTRLTVT.

Sample share makes this clone medium-sized. The V call is TRBV9, the J call TRBJ2-7; 9 bases line up with TRBD2. Looked up from germline, CDR1 is SGDLS and CDR2 is YYNGEE. The CDR3 has 15 residues. V trimming: 0 bases; J trimming: 6 bases; junction bases outside the gene matches: 7. The CDR3 loop is CASSVAVSGSAEQYF. For the CDR3, the DNA is TGTGCCAGCAGCGTAGCGGTTAGCGGGAGCGCCGAGCAGTACTTC.

The chain joins TRBV2 to TRBJ1-5; 7 bases are shared with TRBD1. The V and J ends lost 6 bases and 3 bases, in that order; junction bases with no gene match: 5. Germline V CDR1 and CDR2: SNHLY, FYNNEI. CDR3 length: 14 amino acids. CDR3 nucleotides: TGTGCCAGCAGCCTGGACAGGTTCAATCAGCCCCAGCATTTT. This sequence encodes CASSLDRFNQPQHF. Full variable domain (outside the CDR3, taken from reference TRBV2 and TRBJ1-5): EPEVTQTPSHQVTQMGQEVILRCVPISNHLYFYWYRQILGQKVEFLVSFYNNEISEKSEIFDDQFSVERPDGSNFTLKIRSTKLEDSAMYFCASSLDRFNQPQHFGDGTRLSIL.

In DNA, the CDR3 is TGTGCCAGCAGCTTTGGGGACAGGGGGAAACGGGTGACCCAGTACTTC. Its protein is CASSFGDRGKRVTQYF. The chain links TRBV12-1 to TRBJ2-5; TRBD1, the table's D call, was not compared with the DNA. TRBV12-1 has pseudogene status. The CDR3 covers 16 residues.

The V gene is TRBV7-9, the J gene TRBJ2-5; 10 bases agree with TRBD2. Germline CDR1 and CDR2: SEHNR and FQNEAQ (reference sequence). The CDR3 length is 16 residues. The junction had 11 bases not matched to a gene; V was cut back by 3 bases and J by 7 bases. CDR3 sequence reads: CASSFLGLAEGGTQYF. The CDR3 region has the DNA TGTGCCAGCAGCTTCCTCGGACTAGCGGAGGGCGGGACCCAGTACTTC.

This rearrangement joins TRBV4-2 to TRBJ2-2, with 7 nucleotides matching TRBD2. The CDR3 loop spans 17 amino acids. V was clipped by 0 bases and J by 1 base; unmatched bases: 5. Germline V CDR1 and CDR2: LGHNA, YNFKEQ. CDR3 coding DNA: TGTGCCAGCAGCCAAGATCCATCGGGAGGGAACACCGGGGAGCTGTTTTTT. As protein: CASSQDPSGGNTGELFF.

The chain links TRBV6-5 to TRBJ2-7; D gene ambiguous. Trimming stripped 5 bases from V and 1 base from J, with 3 bases between. The germline V gene has CDR1 MNHEY and CDR2 SVGAGI. The CDR3 spans 11 residues. The CDR3, as DNA: TGTGCCAGCAGTCAATCCTACGAGCAGTACTTC. Its protein product is CASSQSYEQYF.

The J gene is TRBJ2-1, the V gene TRBV20-1, with 14 bases fitting TRBD2. The CDR3 has 11 residues. Germline loops: CDR1 DFQATT, CDR2 SNEGSKA (reference sequence). J lost 13 bases, V lost 5 bases, and 1 base had no gene match. The CDR3 is CSAGTSGSQFF. CDR3 coding DNA: TGCAGTGCTGGGACTAGCGGGAGTCAGTTCTTC.

V is TRBV5-5 and J is TRBJ1-1; 7 nucleotides match TRBD1. Germline CDR1 SGHKS, CDR2 YYEKEE (reference sequence). With 5 bases clipped from V and 1 base from J, the junction kept 17 bases outside the gene matches. The length of the CDR3 is 18 residues. The CDR3 reads CASSQEITGALRNTEAFF. The CDR3 DNA sequence: TGTGCCAGCAGTCAAGAAATTACAGGGGCCCTGAGGAACACTGAAGCTTTCTTT. Complete variable domain (other parts from reference TRBV5-5 and TRBJ1-1): DAGVTQSPTHLIKTRGQQVTLRCSPISGHKSVSWYQQVLGQGPQFIFQYYEKEERGRGNFPDRFSARQFPNYSSELNVNALLLGDSALYLCASSQEITGALRNTEAFFGQGTRLTVV.

This clone was seen only a few times. This chain uses TRBV30 with TRBJ1-1, with no clear D. Germline loops: CDR1 GTSNPN, CDR2 SVGIG (reference sequence). The V end lost 4 bases, the J end lost 4 bases, and 22 bases lay between the germline ends. The CDR3 is 16 amino acids. The CDR3 protein is CAWNDAAGPRGTEAFF. The DNA for the CDR3 is TGTGCCTGGAACGATGCTGCCGGGCCCCGGGGCACTGAAGCTTTCTTT. The whole variable domain, filled in from reference TRBV30 and TRBJ1-1, reads SQTIHQWPATLVQPVGSPLSLECTVEGTSNPNLYWYRQAAGRGLQLLFYSVGIGQISSEVPQNLSASRPQDRQFILSSKKLLLSDSGFYLCAWNDAAGPRGTEAFFGQGTRLTVV.

CDR3 bases: TGTGCCAGCAGGACAGGGGGCCGAGATACGCAGTATTTT. Translating it yields CASRTGGRDTQYF. This rearrangement joins TRBV28 to TRBJ2-3; TRBD1 agrees at 10 bases. The germline V gene has CDR1 MDHEN and CDR2 SYDVKM. This CDR3 comprises 13 residues. After removal of 6 bases from V and 5 bases from J, the junction contained 2 bases not matched to a gene. The full variable domain, its missing parts supplied by reference TRBV28 and TRBJ2-3, is DVKVTQSSRYLVKRTGEKVFLECVQDMDHENMFWYRQDPGLGLRLIYFSYDVKMKEKGDIPEGYSVSREKKERFSLILESASTNQTSMYLCASRTGGRDTQYFGPGTRLTVL.

CDR3: CASSPLAGVRETQYF. CDR3 nucleotide sequence: TGTGCCAGCAGTCCCCTAGCGGGAGTGAGGGAGACCCAGTACTTC. The genes are TRBV27 and TRBJ2-5; 10 positions match TRBD2. The V and J ends lost 5 bases and 5 bases, in that order; junction bases with no gene match: 8. Per germline, CDR1 MNHEY and CDR2 SMNVEV (reference sequence). The CDR3 runs to 15 residues.

This clone was counted once. The chain couples TRBV25-1 to TRBJ2-1; 9 bases fit TRBD1. The CDR3 runs 15 residues. The V segment lost 3 bases and the J segment 7 bases; nucleotides outside the gene matches: 7. The germline CDR1 and CDR2 sequences are MGHDK and SYGVNS. CDR3 region: CASSDPGQGINEQFF. In DNA form, the CDR3 reads TGTGCCAGCAGTGACCCGGGACAGGGAATAAATGAGCAGTTCTTC.

The V call is TRBV2, the J call TRBJ2-3; no clear D. In germline, CDR1 is SNHLY, CDR2 FYNNEI. The CDR3 extends over 12 amino acids. V shed 4 bases and J shed 0 bases, with 2 bases lying between them. The CDR3 reads CASSASTDTQYF. CDR3 coding DNA: TGTGCCAGCAGTGCGAGCACAGATACGCAGTATTTT. The full variable domain, completed using reference TRBV2 and TRBJ2-3, is EPEVTQTPSHQVTQMGQEVILRCVPISNHLYFYWYRQILGQKVEFLVSFYNNEISEKSEIFDDQFSVERPDGSNFTLKIRSTKLEDSAMYFCASSASTDTQYFGPGTRLTVL.

This chain connects TRBV28 to TRBJ2-1; D may be TRBD1 (6 bases). CDR1 is MDHEN and CDR2 is SYDVKM in the germline V gene. The V gene lost 5 bases and the J gene lost 6 bases, with 20 bases spanning the gap. This CDR3 spans 16 amino acids. The chain's CDR3 is CASSPPQGIWSNEQFF. The CDR3 region has the DNA TGTGCCAGCAGTCCCCCACAGGGAATCTGGAGCAATGAGCAGTTCTTC.

The chain carries TRBV9 and TRBJ1-2; D unclear. The CDR3 covers 14 residues. The germline V and J ends were trimmed by 0 bases and 8 bases, with 14 bases remaining between them. Germline assignment: CDR1 SGDLS and CDR2 YYNGEE. In DNA form, the CDR3 reads TGTGCCAGCAGCGTAGGAGTTGAGACCGGGGGCTACACCTTC. Residues: CASSVGVETGGYTF. Supplemented by reference TRBV9 and TRBJ1-2, the full variable domain reads DSGVTQTPKHLITATGQRVTLRCSPRSGDLSVYWYQQSLDQGLQFLIQYYNGEERAKGNILERFSAQQFPDLHSELNLSSLELGDSALYFCASSVGVETGGYTFGSGTRLTVV.

CDR3 DNA sequence: TGTGCCAGCAGCCCACCGGACAGCTACGAGCAGTACTTC. Residues: CASSPPDSYEQYF. The chain couples TRBV9 to TRBJ2-7; D perhaps matches TRBD1 (6 bases). The CDR3 runs to 13 residues. Looked up from germline, CDR1 is SGDLS and CDR2 is YYNGEE. The V and J ends lost 4 bases and 3 bases respectively, with 11 bases between them.

V and J are TRBV28 and TRBJ1-1; possible D gene TRBD1, 6 bases. The CDR3 is 13 residues long. V was trimmed by 6 bases and J by 10 bases, leaving 18 bases between them. Germline V gene sequence: CDR1 MDHEN, CDR2 SYDVKM. The CDR3 DNA sequence: TGTGCCAGCAGATCGACAGGATTTAGGGTAGCTTTCTTT. The encoded protein is CASRSTGFRVAFF.